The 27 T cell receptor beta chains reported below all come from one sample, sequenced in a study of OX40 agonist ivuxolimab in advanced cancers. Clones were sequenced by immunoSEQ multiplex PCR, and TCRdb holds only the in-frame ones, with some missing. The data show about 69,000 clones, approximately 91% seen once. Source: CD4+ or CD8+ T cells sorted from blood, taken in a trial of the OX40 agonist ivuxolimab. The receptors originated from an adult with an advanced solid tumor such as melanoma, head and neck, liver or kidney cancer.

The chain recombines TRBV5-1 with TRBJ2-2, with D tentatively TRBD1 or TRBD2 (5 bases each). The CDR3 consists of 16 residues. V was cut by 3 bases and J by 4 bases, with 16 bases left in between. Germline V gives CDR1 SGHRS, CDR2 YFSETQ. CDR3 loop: CASSSAGTAGTGELFF. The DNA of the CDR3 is TGCGCCAGCAGCTCAGCCGGGACCGCGGGCACCGGGGAGCTGTTTTTT. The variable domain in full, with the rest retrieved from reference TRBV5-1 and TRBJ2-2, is KAGVTQTPRYLIKTRGQQVTLSCSPISGHRSVSWYQQTPGQGLQFLFEYFSETQRNKGNFPGRFSGRQFSNSRSEMNVSTLELGDSALYLCASSSAGTAGTGELFFGEGSRLTVL.

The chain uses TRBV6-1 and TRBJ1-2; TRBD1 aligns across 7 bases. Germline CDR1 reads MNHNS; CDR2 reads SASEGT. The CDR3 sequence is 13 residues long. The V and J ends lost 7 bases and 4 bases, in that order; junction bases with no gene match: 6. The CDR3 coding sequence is TGTGCCAGCACCCAGACAGGGATCTATGGCTACACCTTC. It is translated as CASTQTGIYGYTF.

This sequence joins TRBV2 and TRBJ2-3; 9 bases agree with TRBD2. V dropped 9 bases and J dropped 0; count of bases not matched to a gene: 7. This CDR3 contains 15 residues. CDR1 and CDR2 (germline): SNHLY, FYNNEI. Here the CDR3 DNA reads TGTGCCAGTCTAAATAGCGGGAGTAGCACAGATACGCAGTATTTT. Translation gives CASLNSGSSTDTQYF. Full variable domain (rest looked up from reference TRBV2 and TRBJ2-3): EPEVTQTPSHQVTQMGQEVILRCVPISNHLYFYWYRQILGQKVEFLVSFYNNEISEKSEIFDDQFSVERPDGSNFTLKIRSTKLEDSAMYFCASLNSGSSTDTQYFGPGTRLTVL.

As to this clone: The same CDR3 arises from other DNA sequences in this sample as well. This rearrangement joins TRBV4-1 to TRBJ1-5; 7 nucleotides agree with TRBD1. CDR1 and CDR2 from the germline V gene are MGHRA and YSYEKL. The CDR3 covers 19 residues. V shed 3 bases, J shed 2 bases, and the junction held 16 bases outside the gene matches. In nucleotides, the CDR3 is TGCGCCAGCAGCCAGGACCAGCAAAACAGGGGAGTCGGCAATCAGCCCCAGCATTTT. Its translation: CASSQDQQNRGVGNQPQHF.

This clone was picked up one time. CDR3: CASSLVRTSYNEQFF. CDR3 nucleotides: TGTGCCAGCAGCTTGGTACGGACATCATACAATGAGCAGTTCTTC. The chain combines TRBV5-4 with TRBJ2-1; a possible D gene is TRBD1 (5 bases). Germline CDR1 reads SGHNT; CDR2 reads YYREEE (reference sequence). The CDR3 is made up of 15 amino acids. Trimming stripped 0 bases from V and 4 bases from J, with 11 bases between. The whole variable domain, remainder taken from reference TRBV5-4 and TRBJ2-1, is ETGVTQSPTHLIKTRGQQVTLRCSSQSGHNTVSWYQQALGQGPQFIFQYYREEENGRGNFPPRFSGLQFPNYSSELNVNALELDDSALYLCASSLVRTSYNEQFFGPGTRLTVL.

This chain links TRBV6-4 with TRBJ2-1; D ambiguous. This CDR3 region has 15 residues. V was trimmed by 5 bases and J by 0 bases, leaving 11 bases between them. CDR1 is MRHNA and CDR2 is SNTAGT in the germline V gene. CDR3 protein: CASSPMRNSYNEQFF. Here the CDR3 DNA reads TGTGCCAGCAGTCCGATGCGAAACTCCTACAATGAGCAGTTCTTC.

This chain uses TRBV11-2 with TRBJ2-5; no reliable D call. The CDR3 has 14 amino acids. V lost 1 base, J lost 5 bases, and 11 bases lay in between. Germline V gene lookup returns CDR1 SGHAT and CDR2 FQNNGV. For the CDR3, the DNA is TGTGCCAGCAGCTTAGGGACCTTGGCTGAGACCCAGTACTTC. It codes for CASSLGTLAETQYF.

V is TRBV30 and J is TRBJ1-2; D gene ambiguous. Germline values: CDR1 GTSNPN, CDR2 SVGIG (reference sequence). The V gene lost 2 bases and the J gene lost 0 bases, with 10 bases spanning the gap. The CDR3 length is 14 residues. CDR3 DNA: TGTGCCTGGAGTATCGGCAGTCCTAACTATGGCTACACCTTC. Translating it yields CAWSIGSPNYGYTF.

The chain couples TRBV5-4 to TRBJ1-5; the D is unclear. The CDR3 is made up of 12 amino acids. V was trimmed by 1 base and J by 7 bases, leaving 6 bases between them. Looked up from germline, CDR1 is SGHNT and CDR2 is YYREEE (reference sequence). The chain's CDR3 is CASSLFGQPQHF. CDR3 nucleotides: TGTGCCAGCAGCTTGTTTGGACAGCCCCAGCATTTT.

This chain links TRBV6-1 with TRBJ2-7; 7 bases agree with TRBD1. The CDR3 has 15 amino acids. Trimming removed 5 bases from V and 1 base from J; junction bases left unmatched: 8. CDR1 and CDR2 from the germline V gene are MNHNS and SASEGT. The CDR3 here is CASSPRQGQSYEQYF. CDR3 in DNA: TGTGCCAGCAGTCCGCGACAGGGACAATCCTACGAGCAGTACTTC.

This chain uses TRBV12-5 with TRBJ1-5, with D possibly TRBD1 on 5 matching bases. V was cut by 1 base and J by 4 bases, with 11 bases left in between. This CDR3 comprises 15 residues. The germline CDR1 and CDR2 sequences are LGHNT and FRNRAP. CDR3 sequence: CASGLAPDRNQPQHF. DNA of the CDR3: TGTGCTAGTGGTTTGGCCCCCGACAGAAATCAGCCCCAGCATTTT.

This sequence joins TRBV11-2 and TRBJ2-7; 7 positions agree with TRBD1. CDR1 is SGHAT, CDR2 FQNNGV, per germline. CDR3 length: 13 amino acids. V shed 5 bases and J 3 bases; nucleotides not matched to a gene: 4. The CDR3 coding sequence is TGTGCCAGCAGCCGGGGACAGAGCTACGAGCAGTACTTC. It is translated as CASSRGQSYEQYF. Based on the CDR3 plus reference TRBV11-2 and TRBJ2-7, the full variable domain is EAGVAQSPRYKIIEKRQSVAFWCNPISGHATLYWYQQILGQGPKLLIQFQNNGVVDDSQLPKDRFSAERLKGVDSTLKIQPAKLEDSAVYLCASSRGQSYEQYFGPGTRLTVT.

CDR3 bases: TGTGCCAGCTCACCATCGAGGGGGACCCACAATGAGCAGTTCTTC. As protein: CASSPSRGTHNEQFF. The chain couples TRBV18 to TRBJ2-1; D is perhaps TRBD1 (6 bases). The CDR3 is 15 residues long. Germline CDR1 and CDR2: KGHSH and LQKENI. V was shortened by 2 bases and J by 5 bases, with 13 bases between the two germline ends.

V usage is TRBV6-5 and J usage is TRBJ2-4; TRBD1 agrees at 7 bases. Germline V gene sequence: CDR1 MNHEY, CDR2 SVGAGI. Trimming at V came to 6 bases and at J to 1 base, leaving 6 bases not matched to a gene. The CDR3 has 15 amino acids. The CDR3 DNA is TGTGCCAGCAGCCCCACAGGGGACGCCAAAAACATTCAGTACTTC. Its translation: CASSPTGDAKNIQYF.

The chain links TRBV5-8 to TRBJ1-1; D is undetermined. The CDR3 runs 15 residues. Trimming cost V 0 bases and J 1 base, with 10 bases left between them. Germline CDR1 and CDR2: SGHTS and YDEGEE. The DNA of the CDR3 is TGTGCCAGCAGCTTGGGTACAGCCTGGAACACTGAAGCTTTCTTT. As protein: CASSLGTAWNTEAFF.

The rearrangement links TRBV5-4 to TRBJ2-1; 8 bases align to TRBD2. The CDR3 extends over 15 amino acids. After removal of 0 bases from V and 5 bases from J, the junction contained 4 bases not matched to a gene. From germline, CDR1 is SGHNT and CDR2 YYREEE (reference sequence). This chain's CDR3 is CASSLAGGTNNEQFF. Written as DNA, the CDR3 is TGTGCCAGCAGCTTGGCGGGAGGGACGAACAATGAGCAGTTCTTC.

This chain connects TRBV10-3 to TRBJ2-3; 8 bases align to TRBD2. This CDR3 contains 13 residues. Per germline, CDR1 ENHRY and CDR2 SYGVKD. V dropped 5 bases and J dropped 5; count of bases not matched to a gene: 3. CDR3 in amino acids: CAISIAGLDTQYF. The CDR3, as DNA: TGTGCCATCAGTATAGCGGGATTAGATACGCAGTATTTT.

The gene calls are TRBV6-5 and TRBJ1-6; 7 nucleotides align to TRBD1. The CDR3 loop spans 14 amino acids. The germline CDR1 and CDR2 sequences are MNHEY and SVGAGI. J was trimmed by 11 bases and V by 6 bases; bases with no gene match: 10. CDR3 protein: CASSLTGEGAPLHF. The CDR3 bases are TGTGCCAGCAGCCTTACAGGGGAAGGTGCACCCCTCCACTTT.

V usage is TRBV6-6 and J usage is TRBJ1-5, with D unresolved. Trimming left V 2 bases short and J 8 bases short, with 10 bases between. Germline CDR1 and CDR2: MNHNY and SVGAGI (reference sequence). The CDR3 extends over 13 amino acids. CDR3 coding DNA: TGTGCCAGCAGTTACCCCCCCTCCGAGCCCCAGCATTTT. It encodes CASSYPPSEPQHF.

CDR3 coding DNA: TGTGCCAGCAGTTACCTCGATGTCGCCTCCGAGACCCAGTACTTC. It codes for CASSYLDVASETQYF. This chain links TRBV6-5 with TRBJ2-5, with unresolved D. Trimming shortened V by 2 bases and J by 5 bases, and 15 bases separated the two germline ends. This CDR3 comprises 15 residues. CDR1 and CDR2 from the germline V gene are MNHEY and SVGAGI.

CDR3 nucleotides: TGTGCCAGCAGTGAAGAGAGGGGAGCTTTCTTT. Encoded protein: CASSEERGAFF. The chain couples TRBV6-5 to TRBJ1-1, with D perhaps TRBD1 (5 bases). CDR3 length equals 11 residues. V lost 5 bases and J 10 bases, leaving 11 bases between the germline ends. CDR1 MNHEY and CDR2 SVGAGI come from the germline V gene.

The CDR3 protein is CASKLRDRDISAFF. The CDR3, as DNA: TGTGCCAGTAAGCTCCGGGACAGGGATATATCAGCTTTCTTT. V gene TRBV19 combines with J gene TRBJ1-1; TRBD1 matches 9 bases. The V gene's germline CDR1 is LNHDA and CDR2 SQIVND (reference sequence). The J segment lost 10 bases and the V segment lost 7 bases, leaving 13 bases of the junction unmatched. The CDR3 loop spans 14 amino acids.

Here the CDR3 DNA reads TGTGCCAGCAGTGTGGAGGGGGTCTTCTCTGGGGCCAACGTCCTGACTTTC. It yields the protein CASSVEGVFSGANVLTF. V and J are TRBV2 and TRBJ2-6; possibly TRBD1 or TRBD2 for D (6 bases each). The V gene's germline CDR1 is SNHLY and CDR2 FYNNEI. There are 17 residues in the CDR3. Trimming shortened V by 4 bases and J by 0 bases, and 13 bases separated the two germline ends.

Written as DNA, the CDR3 is TGTGCCAGCAGCTTAAGGCCAGATACGCAGTATTTT. Translated, it gives CASSLRPDTQYF. The chain joins TRBV13 to TRBJ2-3; no definite D call. V was shortened by 2 bases and J by 4 bases, with 4 bases between the two germline ends. Germline loops: CDR1 PRHDT, CDR2 FYEKMQ (reference sequence). This CDR3 has 12 amino acids.

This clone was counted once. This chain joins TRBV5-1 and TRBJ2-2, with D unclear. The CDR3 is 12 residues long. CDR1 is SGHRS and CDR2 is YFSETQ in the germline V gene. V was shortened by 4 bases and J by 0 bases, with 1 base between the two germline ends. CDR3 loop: CASSPNTGELFF. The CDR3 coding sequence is TGCGCCAGCAGCCCGAACACCGGGGAGCTGTTTTTT.

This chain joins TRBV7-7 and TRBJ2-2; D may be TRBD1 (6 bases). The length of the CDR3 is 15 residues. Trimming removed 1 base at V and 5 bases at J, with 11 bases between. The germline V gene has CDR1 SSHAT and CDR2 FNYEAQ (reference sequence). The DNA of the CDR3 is TGTGCCAGCAGCTTAGGGCAGGGGATAACCGGGGAGCTGTTTTTT. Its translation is CASSLGQGITGELFF.

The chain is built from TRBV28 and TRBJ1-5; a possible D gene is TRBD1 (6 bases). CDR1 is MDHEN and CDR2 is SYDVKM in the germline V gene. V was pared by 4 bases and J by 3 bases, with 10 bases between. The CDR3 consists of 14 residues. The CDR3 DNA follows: TGTGCCAGCAGTTCAGACAGGTTCAATCAGCCCCAGCATTTT. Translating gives CASSSDRFNQPQHF.